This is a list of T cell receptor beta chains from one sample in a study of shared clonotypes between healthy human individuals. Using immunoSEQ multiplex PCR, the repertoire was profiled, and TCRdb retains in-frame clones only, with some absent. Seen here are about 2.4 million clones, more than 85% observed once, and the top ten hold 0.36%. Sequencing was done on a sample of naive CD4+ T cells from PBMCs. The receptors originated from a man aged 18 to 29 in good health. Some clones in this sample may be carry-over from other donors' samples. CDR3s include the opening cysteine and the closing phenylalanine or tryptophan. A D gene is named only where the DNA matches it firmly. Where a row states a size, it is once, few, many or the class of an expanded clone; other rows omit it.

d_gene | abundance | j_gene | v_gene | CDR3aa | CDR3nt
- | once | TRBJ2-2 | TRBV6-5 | CASSYRTANTGELFF | TGTGCCAGCAGTTACCGGACAGCGAACACCGGGGAGCTGTTTTTT
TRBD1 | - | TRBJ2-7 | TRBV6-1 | CASSESGQGAPRAYEQYF | TGTGCCAGCAGTGAAAGCGGACAGGGGGCGCCTAGGGCTTACGAGCAGTACTTC
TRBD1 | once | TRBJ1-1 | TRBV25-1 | CASSGVSAGGGTEAFF | TGTGCCAGCAGTGGAGTCTCGGCAGGGGGTGGGACTGAAGCTTTCTTT
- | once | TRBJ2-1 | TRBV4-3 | CASSQQLARPYNEQFF | TGCGCCAGCAGCCAACAACTAGCACGACCCTACAATGAGCAGTTCTTC
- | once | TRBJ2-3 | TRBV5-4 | CASSLGGVGSDTQYF | TGTGCCAGCAGCTTGGGCGGGGTTGGATCAGATACGCAGTATTTT
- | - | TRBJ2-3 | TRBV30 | CAWRRAPWVTQYF | TGTGCCTGGAGACGGGCCCCATGGGTTACGCAGTATTTT
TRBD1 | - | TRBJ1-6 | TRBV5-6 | CASSSRQGANVMSPLHF | TGTGCCAGCAGCTCACGACAGGGGGCGAATGTAATGTCACCCCTCCACTTT
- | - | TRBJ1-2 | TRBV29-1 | CSGRDIDYGYTF | TGCAGCGGTAGGGACATCGACTATGGCTACACCTTC
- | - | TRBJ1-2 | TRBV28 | CASAPPSGMAGGYTF | TGTGCCAGCGCCCCCCCGTCCGGTATGGCGGGTGGCTACACCTTC
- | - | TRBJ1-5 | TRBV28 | CASSLLFLPPQHF | TGTGCCAGCAGCCTCCTGTTCCTTCCGCCCCAGCATTTT
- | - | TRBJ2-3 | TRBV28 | CASSPLGGRTDTQYF | TGTGCCAGCAGTCCCCTCGGGGGTAGGACAGATACGCAGTATTTT